The source of this T cell receptor beta chain is a study of blood T cell repertoires in COVID-19. Study information: Donors in the United States, Italy and Spain gave samples during acute or convalescent COVID-19. Sample material is recorded as cDNA or gDNA derived from T cells, B-cell-depleted T cells, or PBMCs.

The germline V gene has CDR1 MDHEN and CDR2 SYDVKM. The CDR3 is 14 amino acids. J lost 13 bases, V lost 5 bases, and 16 bases had no gene match. In the authors' methods: Reference gene primer amplification gave nucleated cell count estimates. The data were produced by immunoSEQ multiplex PCR, yet TCRdb's version contains in-frame clones alone and is incomplete. The V and J calls and the clone size are those of that table, but D and trimming were determined from the DNA. The data contain some 190,000 clones, 80% to 90% of them singletons. The clonotype was recovered from a human donor with active or convalescent COVID-19. The donor label of this sample is uncertain. Material for sequencing was peripheral blood. V usage is TRBV28 and J usage is TRBJ1-2, with 7 bases matching TRBD1. The CDR3 protein is CASSGAGGPVGCTF. CDR3 in DNA: TGTGCCAGCAGTGGAGCAGGGGGACCCGTAGGATGCACCTTC.